This entry lists 32 T cell receptor beta chains sequenced from one sample in a study of blood T cell repertoires in COVID-19. Libraries were prepared by immunoSEQ multiplex PCR; TCRdb keeps only in-frame clonotypes and omits some of them. The repertoire holds 240,000 or so clones, with over 65% as singletons. The sequenced sample consisted of peripheral blood. The receptors shown here come from a woman at least 80 years old with acute or convalescent COVID-19.

Concerning this clone itself: In the same sample, other DNA sequences code for this CDR3. Written as DNA, the CDR3 is TGTGCCAGTAGCTCACTAGCGGGAGAGTCGTACGAGCAGTACTTC. This sequence encodes CASSSLAGESYEQYF. The rearrangement joins TRBV19 to TRBJ2-7; TRBD2 agrees at 11 bases. This CDR3 spans 15 amino acids. CDR1 LNHDA and CDR2 SQIVND come from the germline V gene (reference sequence). The junction had 8 bases not matched to a gene; V was cut back by 6 bases and J by 4 bases.

The chain uses TRBV10-3 and TRBJ2-3; 12 nucleotides align to TRBD2. Germline CDR1 reads ENHRY; CDR2 reads SYGVKD. V shed 8 bases and J 0 bases; nucleotides not matched to a gene: 6. The length of the CDR3 is 16 residues. CDR3 bases: TGTGCCATCTCGCCCGGGACTAGCGGGAGCACAGATACGCAGTATTTT. Encoded protein: CAISPGTSGSTDTQYF.

The chain employs TRBV5-1 and TRBJ2-3, with TRBD2 matching 10 bases. Losses at the gene ends were 3 bases for V and 2 bases for J; bases not matched to a gene: 6. Germline V gene lookup returns CDR1 SGHRS and CDR2 YFSETQ. This CDR3 has 16 residues. CDR3 bases: TGCGCCAGCAGCTCACGGACTAGCGGAAACACAGATACGCAGTATTTT. It specifies CASSSRTSGNTDTQYF.

The chain combines TRBV5-1 with TRBJ2-7; TRBD1 matches 7 bases. The CDR3 extends over 11 amino acids. Germline V gene lookup returns CDR1 SGHRS and CDR2 YFSETQ. Losses at the gene ends were 6 bases for V and 4 bases for J; bases not matched to a gene: 1. The CDR3 spells CASTGGYEQYF. In DNA form, the CDR3 reads TGCGCCAGCACAGGGGGTTACGAGCAGTACTTC.

The chain combines TRBV18 with TRBJ1-3; no definite D call. This CDR3 contains 15 residues. The ends were cut back, 1 base at V and 0 bases at J, with 7 bases in the middle. Germline V gene data show CDR1 as KGHSH and CDR2 as LQKENI. The CDR3 DNA is TGTGCCAGCTCACCACAGGAGTTCTCTGGAAACACCATATATTTT. This gives the protein CASSPQEFSGNTIYF.

The DNA for the CDR3 is TGTGCCAGTAGCTTGGACAGGGGTAGCTATGGCTACACCTTC. As protein: CASSLDRGSYGYTF. The J gene is TRBJ1-2, the V gene TRBV19, with TRBD1 matching 9 bases. This CDR3 region has 14 residues. The germline V gene encodes CDR1 LNHDA and CDR2 SQIVND (reference sequence). J lost 4 bases, V lost 6 bases, and 6 bases had no gene match.

This rearrangement joins TRBV6-1 to TRBJ1-3, with D perhaps TRBD1 (5 bases). V lost 0 bases and J 2 bases, leaving 8 bases between the germline ends. The CDR3 is 15 amino acids. Per germline, CDR1 MNHNS and CDR2 SASEGT. CDR3 nucleotide sequence: TGTGCCAGCAGTGAAGCGCCAGGGCCTGGAAACACCATATATTTT. This encodes CASSEAPGPGNTIYF.

This clone was counted between two and nine times. V and J are TRBV6-2 or TRBV6-3 and TRBJ2-3, with 10 bases identical to TRBD2. V gave up 1 base and J gave up 5 bases; unmatched junction bases: 3. The CDR3 spans 15 residues. Looked up from germline, CDR1 is MNHEY and CDR2 is SVGEGT. CDR3 region: CASSYWRLAGDTQYF. The CDR3 DNA reads TGTGCCAGCAGTTACTGGCGACTAGCGGGAGATACGCAGTATTTT.

The V gene is TRBV6-1, the J gene TRBJ2-1; TRBD2 matches at 10 bases. The CDR3 runs 15 residues. Germline lookup yields CDR1 MNHNS and CDR2 SASEGT. V lost 2 bases, J lost 10 bases, and 8 bases stayed unmatched. The CDR3 nucleotides read TGTGCCAGCAGTGAACAGCTAGCGGGAGTGGACGAGCAGTTCTTC. Protein sequence: CASSEQLAGVDEQFF.

This chain joins TRBV5-1 and TRBJ2-3; TRBD1 matches 8 bases. Germline trimming cut 6 bases from V and 0 bases from J; bases unmatched to any gene: 3. This CDR3 contains 14 residues. The germline V gene has CDR1 SGHRS and CDR2 YFSETQ. CDR3 in amino acids: CASTRQGSTDTQYF. DNA of the CDR3: TGCGCCAGCACTAGACAGGGGAGCACAGATACGCAGTATTTT.

The rearrangement joins TRBV7-8 to TRBJ1-2, with D perhaps TRBD1 (6 bases). The germline V gene encodes CDR1 SGHVS and CDR2 FQNEAQ. V was shortened by 5 bases and J by 6 bases, with 13 bases between the two germline ends. This CDR3 is built from 13 residues. Here the CDR3 reads CASSNTGFDGYTF. The CDR3 region has the DNA TGTGCCAGCAGCAATACAGGGTTCGATGGCTACACCTTC.

J is TRBJ2-5 and V is TRBV3-1 (or the pseudogene TRBV3-2), with TRBD2 matching 8 bases. The CDR3 totals 14 residues. J was trimmed by 5 bases and V by 4 bases; bases with no gene match: 6. Germline V gives CDR1 LGHDT, CDR2 YNNKEL (reference sequence). The CDR3 sequence is CASSPSGGVETQYF. The CDR3 bases are TGTGCCAGCAGCCCCTCCGGGGGGGTCGAGACCCAGTACTTC.

V and J are TRBV13 and TRBJ2-7; TRBD2 matches at 10 bases. The CDR3 totals 16 residues. J gave up 6 bases and V 2 bases, and 10 bases lay outside the gene matches. Germline V gene data show CDR1 as PRHDT and CDR2 as FYEKMQ (reference sequence). CDR3 DNA sequence: TGTGCCAGCAGCTTACGTCGGGGAGCGGGGGGGCGCGAGCAGTACTTC. Translation gives CASSLRRGAGGREQYF. Based on the CDR3 plus reference TRBV13 and TRBJ2-7, the full variable domain is AAGVIQSPRHLIKEKRETATLKCYPIPRHDTVYWYQQGPGQDPQFLISFYEKMQSDKGSIPDRFSAQQFSDYHSELNMSSLELGDSALYFCASSLRRGAGGREQYFGPGTRLTVT.

The V gene is TRBV6-6, the J gene TRBJ1-2; TRBD1 might be the D (6 bases). Deletions cut 9 bases from V and 7 bases from J, with 12 bases between. Germline CDR1 MNHNY, CDR2 SVGAGI (reference sequence). This CDR3 has 11 residues. The chain's CDR3 is CARTGGPGYTF. In DNA form, the CDR3 reads TGTGCCAGGACGGGGGGGCCTGGCTACACCTTC.

To note about this clone: Other DNA sequences in the sample encode the same CDR3. The J gene is TRBJ1-1, the V gene TRBV3-1 (or the pseudogene TRBV3-2); a possible D gene is TRBD1 (5 bases). V dropped 1 base and J dropped 1 base, with 7 bases sitting between them. Germline V gene sequence: CDR1 LGHDT, CDR2 YNNKEL (reference sequence). The CDR3 has 14 residues. CDR3 nucleotide sequence: TGTGCCAGCAGCCAAGGAACAGGGAACACTGAAGCTTTCTTT. The encoded protein is CASSQGTGNTEAFF.

V gene TRBV6-2 or TRBV6-3 combines with J gene TRBJ1-1; 8 nucleotides match TRBD1. The CDR3 spans 15 residues. Trimming cost V 5 bases and J 1 base; bases outside gene matches: 6. Germline V gene lookup returns CDR1 MNHEY and CDR2 SVGEGT. The CDR3 sequence: CASSTAGTGNTEAFF. In nucleotides, the CDR3 is TGTGCCAGCAGTACTGCCGGGACAGGGAACACTGAAGCTTTCTTT.

This clone is a singleton in its sample. The rearrangement links TRBV27 to TRBJ2-3, with D maybe TRBD2 (5 bases). The CDR3 has 15 amino acids. Trimming took 2 bases from V and 2 from J, leaving 11 bases between them. Looked up from germline, CDR1 is MNHEY and CDR2 is SMNVEV (reference sequence). In DNA form, the CDR3 reads TGTGCCAGCAGTTTAAGGGCGGGCTTCACAGATACGCAGTATTTT. Its protein product is CASSLRAGFTDTQYF.

V is TRBV21-1 and J is TRBJ2-2; the table assigns TRBD1, which was not confirmed against the DNA. TRBV21-1 represents a pseudogene. CDR3 size: 17 residues. CDR3 protein: CASGRDKPRNVTGELFF. In DNA, the CDR3 is TGTGCCAGCGGCCGGGACAAACCAAGAAACGTCACCGGGGAGCTGTTTTTT.

This clone was detected only once. The rearrangement links TRBV5-1 to TRBJ1-3; 8 bases line up with TRBD1. Germline loops: CDR1 SGHRS, CDR2 YFSETQ. V dropped 4 bases and J dropped 0; count of bases not matched to a gene: 9. This CDR3 has 17 residues. The CDR3: CASSPNRQGTSGNTIYF. The CDR3 DNA reads TGCGCCAGCAGCCCAAATCGACAGGGGACCTCTGGAAACACCATATATTTT.

The chain recombines TRBV25-1 with TRBJ1-4; TRBD1 might be the D (6 bases). The CDR3 extends over 15 amino acids. Germline loops: CDR1 MGHDK, CDR2 SYGVNS. The V end was cut by 2 bases, the J end by 4 bases, with 11 bases between. The CDR3 DNA follows: TGTGCCAGCAGTGAACCGGGACACATTAATGAAAAACTGTTTTTT. Protein product: CASSEPGHINEKLFF.

The chain has TRBV19 and TRBJ1-2; TRBD1 is a possible D gene (5 bases). Germline CDR1 and CDR2: LNHDA and SQIVND (reference sequence). The V and J ends lost 3 bases and 6 bases respectively, with 14 bases between them. The CDR3 is 14 amino acids. In DNA, the CDR3 is TGTGCCAGTAGTATGGGAGGAGGGGACCATGGCTACACCTTC. It is translated as CASSMGGGDHGYTF.

The chain is built from TRBV5-1 and TRBJ2-5; TRBD1 might be the D (5 bases). CDR1 and CDR2 (germline): SGHRS, YFSETQ. The CDR3 has 15 residues. The V end was cut by 3 bases, the J end by 5 bases, with 17 bases between. CDR3 DNA sequence: TGCGCCAGCAGCTGGACCTTAGGGGTTGCGGAGACCCAGTACTTC. Translating it yields CASSWTLGVAETQYF.

The chain uses TRBV12-5 and TRBJ1-6, with a tentative D call TRBD1 (6 bases). Germline V gene sequence: CDR1 LGHNT, CDR2 FRNRAP. This CDR3 is 14 amino acids long. V lost 1 base to trimming and J lost 10 bases, with 11 bases between them. The CDR3 reads CASGLEGGVSPLHF. The CDR3 nucleotides read TGTGCTAGTGGTTTGGAGGGGGGGGTCTCACCCCTCCACTTT.

This clone was detected a few times. This chain connects TRBV7-2 to TRBJ2-7, with 7 positions matching TRBD2. The CDR3 totals 13 residues. Looked up from germline, CDR1 is SGHTA and CDR2 is FQGNSA. Losses at the gene ends were 5 bases for V and 5 bases for J; bases not matched to a gene: 6. CDR3 nucleotide sequence: TGTGCCAGCAGCGGGAGGGGAGGGCACGAGCAGTACTTC. Protein product: CASSGRGGHEQYF.

This sequence joins TRBV11-2 and TRBJ2-7, with 10 bases identical to TRBD2. V shed 2 bases, J shed 0 bases, and the junction held 4 bases outside the gene matches. This CDR3 is 16 amino acids long. The germline gives CDR1 SGHAT, CDR2 FQNNGV. CDR3 loop: CASSLRGLASSYEQYF. DNA of the CDR3: TGTGCCAGCAGCTTAAGGGGACTAGCGAGCTCCTACGAGCAGTACTTC. The whole variable domain, remainder taken from reference TRBV11-2 and TRBJ2-7, is EAGVAQSPRYKIIEKRQSVAFWCNPISGHATLYWYQQILGQGPKLLIQFQNNGVVDDSQLPKDRFSAERLKGVDSTLKIQPAKLEDSAVYLCASSLRGLASSYEQYFGPGTRLTVT.

This chain's CDR3 is CASMGDRGGELFF. For the CDR3, the DNA is TGTGCCAGCATGGGGGACAGGGGCGGGGAGCTGTTTTTT. V and J are TRBV6-5 and TRBJ2-2; 10 bases line up with TRBD1. This CDR3 has 13 amino acids. Trimming removed 7 bases from V and 7 bases from J; junction bases left unmatched: 3. Germline V gene data show CDR1 as MNHEY and CDR2 as SVGAGI.

This clone was picked up one time. V gene TRBV10-2 combines with J gene TRBJ1-4; D remains unclear. CDR1 is WSHSY, CDR2 SAAADI, per germline. This CDR3 has 13 amino acids. Trimming removed 6 bases from V and 0 bases from J, with 5 bases in between. CDR3 nucleotide sequence: TGCGCCAGCAGACGGGCAACTAATGAAAAACTGTTTTTT. Translation: CASRRATNEKLFF.

This CDR3 is CASRPAEGRGNQPQHF. The DNA for the CDR3 is TGTGCAAGTCGCCCAGCGGAGGGAAGGGGAAATCAGCCCCAGCATTTT. The chain has TRBV12-2 and TRBJ1-5. TRBV12-2 is given as a pseudogene. This CDR3 has 16 residues.

This chain connects TRBV5-1 to TRBJ2-3; weak D call: TRBD2 (5 bases). Trimming pared 6 bases from V and 0 bases from J, leaving 11 bases between. The CDR3 extends over 14 amino acids. Germline values: CDR1 SGHRS, CDR2 YFSETQ. The CDR3 DNA sequence: TGCGCCAGCATGCTAGCTTGGAGCACAGATACGCAGTATTTT. Translated: CASMLAWSTDTQYF.

This clone was observed once. The rearrangement joins TRBV5-4 to TRBJ2-7; tentative D call: TRBD2 (5 bases). This CDR3 has 13 amino acids. Deletions cut 4 bases from V and 5 bases from J, with 13 bases between. The V gene's germline CDR1 is SGHNT and CDR2 YYREEE (reference sequence). The CDR3 DNA follows: TGTGCCAGCAGCCGCGACGGGGAGAACGAGCAGTACTTC. It specifies CASSRDGENEQYF.

The J gene is TRBJ2-7, the V gene TRBV14; D perhaps matches TRBD1 (6 bases). V was trimmed by 2 bases and J by 4 bases, leaving 9 bases between them. The CDR3 totals 13 residues. The germline CDR1 and CDR2 sequences are SGHDN and FVKESK. DNA of the CDR3: TGTGCCAGCAGCCAACAACAGGGATACGAGCAGTACTTC. Translating gives CASSQQQGYEQYF. Filled out from reference TRBV14 and TRBJ2-7, the complete variable domain reads EAGVTQFPSHSVIEKGQTVTLRCDPISGHDNLYWYRRVMGKEIKFLLHFVKESKQDESGMPNNRFLAERTGGTYSTLKVQPAELEDSGVYFCASSQQQGYEQYFGPGTRLTVT.

The V gene is TRBV5-5, the J gene TRBJ1-3, with 7 nucleotides matching TRBD1. Germline V lookup: CDR1 SGHKS, CDR2 YYEKEE (reference sequence). The CDR3 is made up of 15 amino acids. J was trimmed by 2 bases and V by 0 bases; bases with no gene match: 2. CDR3 region: CASSLDTGAGNTIYF. The CDR3 DNA is TGTGCCAGCAGCTTGGATACAGGGGCTGGAAACACCATATATTTT.